These T cell receptor beta chains were read from a single sample in a study of PD-1 blockade in classical Hodgkin lymphoma. Repertoires were generated with immunoSEQ multiplex PCR, while TCRdb's copy carries only in-frame clones and drops some. The sample has just under 65,000 clones, roughly nine tenths seen once; the top ten hold 8%. This specimen was peripheral blood mononuclear cells (PBMCs), taken before the fourth cycle of nivolumab. Receptors originate from a human donor with classical Hodgkin lymphoma. The CDR3 runs from the conserved cysteine through the conserved F or W. A D gene is named only where the DNA matches it firmly.

d_call	v_call	j_call	cdr3_aa
TRBD1	TRBV28	TRBJ2-3	CASSLTGTTDTQYF
.	TRBV13	TRBJ2-5	CASSSTITETQYF
TRBD2	TRBV28	TRBJ2-5	CASSLSGGQRGETQYF
.	TRBV5-4	TRBJ2-7	CASSLGVDSSYEQYF
.	TRBV29-1	TRBJ1-5	CSVEVGANQPQHF
.	TRBV6-1	TRBJ2-2	CASSELGPITGELFF
.	TRBV2	TRBJ1-2	CAKKEGKGFNYGYTF
TRBD1	TRBV28	TRBJ2-1	CASSFRGPTYNEQFF
.	TRBV6-1	TRBJ1-5	CASKYDGYSNQPQHF
TRBD1	TRBV7-2	TRBJ2-4	CASSPGTGDIQYF
.	TRBV28	TRBJ2-1	CASSYPVMNDNEQFF
TRBD2	TRBV19	TRBJ2-5	CASSFRREGETQYF
TRBD1	TRBV11-1	TRBJ2-7	CASSWDRGESGYEQYF
.	TRBV28	TRBJ2-7	CASSPPYRDSYEQYF
TRBD1	TRBV27	TRBJ2-1	CASSRGTGGHNEQFF
.	TRBV28	TRBJ1-5	CASSSGVQPQHF
.	TRBV28	TRBJ2-1	CASSYLDSTPGNEQFF
.	TRBV7-2	TRBJ2-5	CASSLAVRLQETQYF
.	TRBV27	TRBJ2-7	CASSFWGSYEQYF
.	TRBV21-1	TRBJ2-4	CASSRTALRAVGGRGKNIQYF
.	TRBV4-2	TRBJ2-4	CASSQTQGSNIQYF
.	TRBV2	TRBJ1-6	CASRGYSYNSPLHF
.	TRBV10-3	TRBJ2-5	CAISEADKPQETQYF
.	TRBV28	TRBJ1-1	CASSFPSKNTEAFF
.	TRBV20-1	TRBJ1-1	CSARDDSKAFF
.	TRBV2	TRBJ1-5	CASTGGTYSNQPQHF
.	TRBV29-1	TRBJ2-2	CSVRGGGDSNTGELFF
TRBD2	TRBV27	TRBJ2-7	CASRQVVSGGETEQYF
.	TRBV30	TRBJ1-5	CAWSVSGAGRPQHF
TRBD1	TRBV5-4	TRBJ2-5	CASSFPPGQGKETQYF
.	TRBV7-9	TRBJ2-5	CASSPIGGPRAQYF
TRBD1	TRBV18	TRBJ2-5	CASSPLGGYQETQYF
.	TRBV7-3	TRBJ2-5	CASSPGPHETQYF
.	TRBV11-2	TRBJ2-1	CASSSVRGRPVNEQFF
.	TRBV29-1	TRBJ2-5	CSVRPQETQYF
.	TRBV7-8	TRBJ1-6	CASSADAGVGSPLHF
.	TRBV7-2	TRBJ1-6	CASSSTRDLHF
TRBD1	TRBV27	TRBJ2-1	CASSPRTGVWDEQFF
.	TRBV7-9	TRBJ2-5	CASSLAAGQETQYF
.	TRBV27	TRBJ1-5	CASSLLVPQTGLNQPQHF
.	TRBV27	TRBJ2-1	CASIPVRGGNEQFF
.	TRBV11-2	TRBJ2-7	CASSPLRATSSYEQYF
.	TRBV27	TRBJ1-1	CASSPRVGVTEAFF
.	TRBV28	TRBJ2-5	CASSLFVDPRETQYF
TRBD1	TRBV5-1	TRBJ2-7	CASSPETGFEQYF
.	TRBV6-1	TRBJ1-5	CASSENQPQHF
.	TRBV29-1	TRBJ2-7	CSVEMAGSYEQYF
.	TRBV27	TRBJ2-5	CASRMARQPETQYF
.	TRBV7-9	TRBJ2-7	CASSFSADEQYF
TRBD2	TRBV2	TRBJ2-1	CAGPLLAGVDEQFF
.	TRBV5-5	TRBJ1-5	CASSFDREPQHF
.	TRBV30	TRBJ2-3	CAWSPGLSLSSTDTQYF
TRBD2	TRBV15	TRBJ2-7	CATSIQASGSYEQYF
.	TRBV2	TRBJ2-5	CASSLGETQYF
TRBD2	TRBV5-4	TRBJ2-7	CASTRLAGGPGEQYF
.	TRBV11-2	TRBJ2-5	CASSTGVLAQETQYF
.	TRBV10-2	TRBJ2-7	CASRLEGTYEQYF
.	TRBV11-1	TRBJ2-5	CASSLGSLRGSRETQYF
TRBD1	TRBV30	TRBJ2-1	CAWSVRVWGQRARNEQFF